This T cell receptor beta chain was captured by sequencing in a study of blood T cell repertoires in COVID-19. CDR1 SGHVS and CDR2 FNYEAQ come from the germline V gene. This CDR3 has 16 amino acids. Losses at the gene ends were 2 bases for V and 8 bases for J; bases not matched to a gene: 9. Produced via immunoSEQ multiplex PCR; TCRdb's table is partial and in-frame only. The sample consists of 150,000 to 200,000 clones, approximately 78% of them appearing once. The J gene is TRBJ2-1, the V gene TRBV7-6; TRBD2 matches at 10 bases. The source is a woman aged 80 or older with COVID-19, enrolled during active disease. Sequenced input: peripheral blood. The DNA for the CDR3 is TGTGCCAGCAGCTTACGGGCTAGCGGGGGTACCGATGAGCAGTTCTTC. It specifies CASSLRASGGTDEQFF.